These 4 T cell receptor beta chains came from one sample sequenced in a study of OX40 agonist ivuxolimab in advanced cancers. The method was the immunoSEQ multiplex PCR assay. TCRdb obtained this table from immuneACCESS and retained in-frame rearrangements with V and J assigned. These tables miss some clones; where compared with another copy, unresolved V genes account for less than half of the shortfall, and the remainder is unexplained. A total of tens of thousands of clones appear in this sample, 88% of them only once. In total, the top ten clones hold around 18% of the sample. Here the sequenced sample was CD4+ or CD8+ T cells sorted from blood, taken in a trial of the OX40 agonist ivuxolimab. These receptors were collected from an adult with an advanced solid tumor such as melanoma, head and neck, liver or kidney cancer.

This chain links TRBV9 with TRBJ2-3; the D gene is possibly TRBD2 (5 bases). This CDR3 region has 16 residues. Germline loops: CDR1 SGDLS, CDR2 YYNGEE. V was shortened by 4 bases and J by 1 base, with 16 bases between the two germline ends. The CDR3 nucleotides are TGTGCCAGCAGCATGTTTCAGGAGGTCGGCACAGATACGCAGTATTTT. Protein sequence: CASSMFQEVGTDTQYF.

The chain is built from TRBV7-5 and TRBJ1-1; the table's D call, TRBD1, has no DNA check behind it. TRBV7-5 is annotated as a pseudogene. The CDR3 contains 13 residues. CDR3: CVSRLVRGTEAFF. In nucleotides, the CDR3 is TGTGTCAGTCGTCTCGTTAGGGGGACTGAAGCTTTCTTT.

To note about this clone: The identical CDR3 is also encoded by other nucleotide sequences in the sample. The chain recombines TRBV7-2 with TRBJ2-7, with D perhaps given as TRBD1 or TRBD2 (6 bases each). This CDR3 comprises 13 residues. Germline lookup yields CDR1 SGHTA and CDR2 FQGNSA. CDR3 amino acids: CASSLGGTYEQYV. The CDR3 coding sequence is TGTGCCAGCAGTTTAGGGGGGACCTACGAGCAGTACGTC.

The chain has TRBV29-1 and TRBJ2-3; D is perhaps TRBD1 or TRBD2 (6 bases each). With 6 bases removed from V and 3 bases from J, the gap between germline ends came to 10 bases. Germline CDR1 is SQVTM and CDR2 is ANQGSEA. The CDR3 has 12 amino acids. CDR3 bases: TGCAGCGTGGGGGGCTTTACAGATACGCAGTATTTT. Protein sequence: CSVGGFTDTQYF.